This is a list of T cell receptor beta chains from one sample in a study of T cell repertoires in cytomegalovirus infection. TCRdb itself ran the reads through MiXCR, one entry per CDR3 protein. The sample includes fewer than 700,000 distinct CDR3 sequences, roughly a quarter of them seen just once. Sequenced input: CD8+ T cells from PBMCs. These TCRs come from a human donor in good health (CMV status not recorded). Some clones in this sample may be carry-over from other donors' samples. Both conserved end residues are part of each CDR3. The D gene is left open where the match is weak. The size of a clone is reported for some rows only, either as once, few or many, or as a class for expanded clones.

TGTGCCAGCAGTGACTCGAGCTTAACGAACACCGGGGAGCTGTTTTTT	CASSDSSLTNTGELFF	.	TRBV6-4	16	TRBJ2-2	.
TGTGCCAGCAGATATGGACAGGCGAGCTCCTACAATGAGCAGTTCTTC	CASRYGQASSYNEQFF	many	TRBV6-5	16	TRBJ2-1	TRBD1
TGCGCCAGCAGCCCATTCCTAGCGGGGGGGACTAATGAGCAGTTCTTC	CASSPFLAGGTNEQFF	.	TRBV4-1	16	TRBJ2-1	TRBD2
TGTGCCAGTTGGAAAGCGGGGGGGCCAAACACCGGGGAGCTGTTTTTT	CASWKAGGPNTGELFF	many	TRBV19	16	TRBJ2-2	TRBD2
TGTGCCAGTACCCAAGGGGGGCAGCCCCAGCATTTT	CASTQGGQPQHF	few	TRBV19	12	TRBJ1-5	.
TGTGCCAGCTCACCAGGGACAACCCTTCCTGATGAGCAGTTCTTC	CASSPGTTLPDEQFF	.	TRBV18	15	TRBJ2-1	.
TGTGCCAGCTCCTTTGACCCCCCAACCTCGGACAAGAACACCGGGGAGCTGTTTTTT	CASSFDPPTSDKNTGELFF	few	TRBV18	19	TRBJ2-2	.
TGCAGTGCTAGATACCGGGGGGGCATATGGACAGATACGCAGTATTTT	CSARYRGGIWTDTQYF	few	TRBV20-1	16	TRBJ2-3	TRBD2
TGCGCCAGCAGCAAGTATGTTGGCCTTGGGTCGGAGACTAATGAAAAACTGTTTTTT	CASSKYVGLGSETNEKLFF	few	TRBV5-1	19	TRBJ1-4	.
TGCAGCGTTGTAAAGGGGGCGAACACCGGGGAGCTGTTTTTT	CSVVKGANTGELFF	once	TRBV29-1	14	TRBJ2-2	.
TGTGCCAGCAGTGAATACGGGGGAGGCTATGGCTACACCTTC	CASSEYGGGYGYTF	many	TRBV25-1	14	TRBJ1-2	.
TGTGCCAGCAGCACGAAACAGGGAAACGAGCAGTACTTC	CASSTKQGNEQYF	few	TRBV7-8	13	TRBJ2-7	.
TGTGCCAGCAGCCTCCGACAAGGATCCGGAAACACCATATATTTT	CASSLRQGSGNTIYF	.	TRBV7-4	15	TRBJ1-3	.
TGTGCCAGCAGTTATATCCCACACGAGCAGTACTTC	CASSYIPHEQYF	.	TRBV6-6	12	TRBJ2-7	.
TGTGCCAGCAGCTCAGACCGGGACAGGGGACAGACCCAGTACTTC	CASSSDRDRGQTQYF	few	TRBV5-6	15	TRBJ2-5	TRBD1
TGCAGCGTTGAAGCCCTGCCAGGATCCTCCTACGAGCAGTACTTC	CSVEALPGSSYEQYF	.	TRBV29-1	15	TRBJ2-7	.
TGCGCCAGCAGCTTGGACTTGGGGACAGGAACCTCCCTTCAAGAGACCCAGTACTTC	CASSLDLGTGTSLQETQYF	.	TRBV5-1	19	TRBJ2-5	TRBD1
TGTGCCAGCTCATTGGTAGGGGAGAACGAGCAGTACTTC	CASSLVGENEQYF	.	TRBV7-9	13	TRBJ2-7	.
TGTGCTAGTGGTTACCACAGCGGACTAACGAACACCGGGGAGCTGTTTTTT	CASGYHSGLTNTGELFF	many	TRBV12-5	17	TRBJ2-2	.
TGTGCCAGCGATGAAGCTTTCTTT	CASDEAFF	many	TRBV7-8	8	TRBJ1-1	.
TGTGCCAGCAGCTTATTAGCGGGGGACCCCCCCCGCAATGAGCAGTTCTTC	CASSLLAGDPPRNEQFF	many	TRBV7-2	17	TRBJ2-1	TRBD2
TGCGCCAGCAGCCAATCCGGGACGCCCCTCTACACTGAGCAGTTCTTC	CASSQSGTPLYTEQFF	.	TRBV4-3	16	TRBJ2-1	.
TGTGCCAGTACCGAACGGGTCTTCCAGCCCCAGCATTTT	CASTERVFQPQHF	.	TRBV19	13	TRBJ1-5	.